This paragraph reports one TCR beta chain. Its antigen is undetermined. Germline CDR1 and CDR2: SGHRS and YFSETQ. The V and J ends lost 0 bases and 5 bases respectively, with 11 bases between them. The CDR3 extends over 15 amino acids. This sample stems from a study of T-cell reconstitution after alpha-beta-depleted transplantation in children. Findings and caveats of the study: Two months or so post-transplant, alpha-beta T cells reportedly derived from several hundred expanded graft clones. T-cell numbers and diversity, one year after transplant, stemmed largely from T cells that were newly produced.

Preparing the TCRbeta library involved the use of unique molecular identifiers. A single record per CDR3 protein comes from TCRdb applying MiXCR to the PCR reads. The sample shows some 830,000 distinct CDR3 sequences, 16% of them seen only once. The sequences come from PBMCs, mostly from graft donor cells, collected 360 days after TCRalphabeta/CD19-depleted stem cell transplant. The genes are TRBV5-1 and TRBJ1-4; D gene uncertain. This sequence was found in a male patient between 5 and 17 years old who had a stem cell transplant for acute lymphoblastic leukemia, so the T cells may come from the graft donor. The CDR3 region is CASSLGNALNEKLFF. CDR3 coding DNA: TGCGCCAGCAGCTTGGGAAATGCTTTAAATGAAAAACTGTTTTTT.